Presented here are 7 T cell receptor beta chains from one specimen sequenced in a study of OX40 agonist ivuxolimab in advanced cancers. The data were produced by immunoSEQ multiplex PCR, yet TCRdb's version contains in-frame clones alone and is incomplete. The sample has around 80,000 clones; 89% are singletons. The specimen was CD4+ or CD8+ T cells sorted from blood, collected in a trial of the OX40 agonist ivuxolimab. The receptors shown here come from an adult with an advanced solid tumor such as melanoma, head and neck, liver or kidney cancer.

V is TRBV4-2 and J is TRBJ2-3; no definite D call. Deletions cut 3 bases from V and 2 bases from J, with 9 bases between. There are 14 residues in the CDR3. Looked up from germline, CDR1 is LGHNA and CDR2 is YNFKEQ. The CDR3 nucleotides read TGTGCCAGCAGCCAGGGTCAAAACACAGATACGCAGTATTTT. This sequence encodes CASSQGQNTDTQYF.

V usage is TRBV5-1 and J usage is TRBJ2-5; 8 positions match TRBD2. V shed 4 bases, J shed 5 bases, and the junction held 7 bases outside the gene matches. Germline V gives CDR1 SGHRS, CDR2 YFSETQ. The CDR3 extends over 14 amino acids. CDR3 bases: TGCGCCAGCAGCGCCGGGGGGGCCTTGGAGACCCAGTACTTC. Amino acids: CASSAGGALETQYF. The whole variable domain, remainder taken from reference TRBV5-1 and TRBJ2-5, is KAGVTQTPRYLIKTRGQQVTLSCSPISGHRSVSWYQQTPGQGLQFLFEYFSETQRNKGNFPGRFSGRQFSNSRSEMNVSTLELGDSALYLCASSAGGALETQYFGPGTRLLVL.

The chain joins TRBV5-1 to TRBJ2-3; D is perhaps TRBD1 (6 bases). V gave up 1 base and J gave up 0 bases, with 6 bases separating them. Germline values: CDR1 SGHRS, CDR2 YFSETQ. This CDR3 has 14 amino acids. The CDR3 here is CASSLRGSTDTQYF. CDR3 in DNA: TGCGCCAGCAGCTTGAGGGGGAGCACAGATACGCAGTATTTT. Variable domain in full (rest from reference TRBV5-1 and TRBJ2-3): KAGVTQTPRYLIKTRGQQVTLSCSPISGHRSVSWYQQTPGQGLQFLFEYFSETQRNKGNFPGRFSGRQFSNSRSEMNVSTLELGDSALYLCASSLRGSTDTQYFGPGTRLTVL.

CDR3 loop: CASSHLKGFENTEAFF. The CDR3 DNA sequence: TGTGCCAGTAGCCACCTCAAAGGGTTTGAGAACACTGAAGCTTTCTTT. The rearrangement uses TRBV19 and TRBJ1-1; no clear D. The CDR3 length is 16 residues. The V gene lost 6 bases and the J gene lost 1 base, with 18 bases spanning the gap. CDR1 is LNHDA and CDR2 is SQIVND in the germline V gene (reference sequence). Full variable domain (missing parts from reference TRBV19 and TRBJ1-1): DGGITQSPKYLFRKEGQNVTLSCEQNLNHDAMYWYRQDPGQGLRLIYYSQIVNDFQKGDIAEGYSVSREKKESFPLTVTSAQKNPTAFYLCASSHLKGFENTEAFFGQGTRLTVV.

V is TRBV5-1 and J is TRBJ2-7; the match to TRBD2 covers 8 bases. The germline gives CDR1 SGHRS, CDR2 YFSETQ. V was clipped by 0 bases and J by 1 base; unmatched bases: 3. CDR3 length equals 15 residues. CDR3 sequence: CASSLGVAGSYEQYF. CDR3 nucleotide sequence: TGCGCCAGCAGCTTGGGGGTAGCGGGATCCTACGAGCAGTACTTC.

The chain has TRBV19 and TRBJ2-5; tentatively, D is TRBD2 (6 bases). Germline loops: CDR1 LNHDA, CDR2 SQIVND (reference sequence). Between the trimmed V and J ends, which lost 5 bases and 5 bases, there was a span of 15 bases. The CDR3 sequence is 14 residues long. CDR3 in DNA: TGTGCCAGTAGTCAGGAGTCGAGCGGGGAGACCCAGTACTTC. The encoded protein is CASSQESSGETQYF. The whole variable domain, remainder taken from reference TRBV19 and TRBJ2-5, is DGGITQSPKYLFRKEGQNVTLSCEQNLNHDAMYWYRQDPGQGLRLIYYSQIVNDFQKGDIAEGYSVSREKKESFPLTVTSAQKNPTAFYLCASSQESSGETQYFGPGTRLLVL.

The chain has TRBV2 and TRBJ2-2; D is ambiguous. V shed 4 bases and J shed 4 bases, with 10 bases lying between them. Germline CDR1 SNHLY, CDR2 FYNNEI. The CDR3 loop spans 14 amino acids. Written as DNA, the CDR3 is TGTGCCAGCAGTGTAGCCCGTCCCACCGGGGAGCTGTTTTTT. Protein: CASSVARPTGELFF.